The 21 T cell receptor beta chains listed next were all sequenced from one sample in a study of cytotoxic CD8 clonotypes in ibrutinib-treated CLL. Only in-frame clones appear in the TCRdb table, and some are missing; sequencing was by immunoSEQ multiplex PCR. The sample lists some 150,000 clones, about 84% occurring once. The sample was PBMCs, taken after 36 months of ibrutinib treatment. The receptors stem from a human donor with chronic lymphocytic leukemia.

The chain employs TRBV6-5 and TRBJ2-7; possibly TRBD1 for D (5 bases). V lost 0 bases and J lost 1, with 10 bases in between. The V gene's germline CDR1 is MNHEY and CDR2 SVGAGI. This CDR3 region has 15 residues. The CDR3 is CASSYSGVGSYEQYF. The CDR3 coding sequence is TGTGCCAGCAGTTACTCAGGGGTTGGATCCTACGAGCAGTACTTC.

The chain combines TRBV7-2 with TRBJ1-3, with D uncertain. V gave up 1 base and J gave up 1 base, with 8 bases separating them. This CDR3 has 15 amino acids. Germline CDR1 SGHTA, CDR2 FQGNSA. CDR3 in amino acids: CASSLVAVSGNTIYF. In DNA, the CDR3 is TGTGCCAGCAGCTTAGTCGCGGTGTCTGGAAACACCATATATTTT.

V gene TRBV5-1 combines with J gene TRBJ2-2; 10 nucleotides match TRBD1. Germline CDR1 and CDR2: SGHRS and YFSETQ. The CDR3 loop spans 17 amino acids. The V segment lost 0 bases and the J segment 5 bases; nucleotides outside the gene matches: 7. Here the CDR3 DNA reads TGCGCCAGCAGCTTGGCGACAGGGGGCGTGAGGACCGGGGAGCTGTTTTTT. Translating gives CASSLATGGVRTGELFF.

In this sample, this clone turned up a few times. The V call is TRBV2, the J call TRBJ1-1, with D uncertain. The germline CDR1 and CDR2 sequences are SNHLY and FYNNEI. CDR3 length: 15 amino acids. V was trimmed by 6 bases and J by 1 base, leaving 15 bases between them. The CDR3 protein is CASRLIGRSNTEAFF. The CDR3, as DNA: TGTGCCAGCAGACTTATCGGACGGTCGAACACTGAAGCTTTCTTT. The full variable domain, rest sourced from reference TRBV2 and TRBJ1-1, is EPEVTQTPSHQVTQMGQEVILRCVPISNHLYFYWYRQILGQKVEFLVSFYNNEISEKSEIFDDQFSVERPDGSNFTLKIRSTKLEDSAMYFCASRLIGRSNTEAFFGQGTRLTVV.

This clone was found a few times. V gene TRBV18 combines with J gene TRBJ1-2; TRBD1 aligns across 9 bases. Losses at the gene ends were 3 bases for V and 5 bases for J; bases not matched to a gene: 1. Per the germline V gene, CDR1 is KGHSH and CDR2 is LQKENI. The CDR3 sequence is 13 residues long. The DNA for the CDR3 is TGTGCCAGCTCACCGGACAGGGGATATGGCTACACCTTC. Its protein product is CASSPDRGYGYTF.

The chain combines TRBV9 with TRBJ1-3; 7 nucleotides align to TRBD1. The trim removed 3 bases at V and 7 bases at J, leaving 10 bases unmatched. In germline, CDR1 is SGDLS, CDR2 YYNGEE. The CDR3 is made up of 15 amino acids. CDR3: CASSASTGERNTIYF. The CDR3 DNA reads TGTGCCAGCAGCGCCAGTACAGGGGAGAGGAACACCATATATTTT.

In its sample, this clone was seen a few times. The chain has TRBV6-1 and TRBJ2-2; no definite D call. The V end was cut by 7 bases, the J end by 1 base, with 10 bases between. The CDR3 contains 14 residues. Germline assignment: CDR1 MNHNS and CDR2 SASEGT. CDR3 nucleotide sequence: TGTGCCAGCACCCAAAAGGGGAACACCGGGGAGCTGTTTTTT. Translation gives CASTQKGNTGELFF.

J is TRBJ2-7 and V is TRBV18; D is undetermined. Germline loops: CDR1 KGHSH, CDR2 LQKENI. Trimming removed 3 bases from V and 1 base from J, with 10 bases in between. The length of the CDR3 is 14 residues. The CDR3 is CASSPSDMSYEQYF. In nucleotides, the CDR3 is TGTGCCAGCTCACCTTCCGACATGTCCTACGAGCAGTACTTC.

CDR3 DNA sequence: TGTGCCTGGACCCCAGGCGGACTAGCGGGAGAAGGCAAAAACATTCAGTACTTC. It translates to CAWTPGGLAGEGKNIQYF. The chain has TRBV30 and TRBJ2-4, with 13 nucleotides matching TRBD2. Germline CDR1 GTSNPN, CDR2 SVGIG (reference sequence). With V trimmed by 4 bases and J by 3 bases, 12 bases remained unmatched. This CDR3 region has 18 residues.

The CDR3 DNA follows: TGCGCCAGCAGCGTGTTCTCGGGTGGCACAGATACGCAGTATTTT. Residues: CASSVFSGGTDTQYF. The genes are TRBV10-2 and TRBJ2-3; the D is unclear. The CDR3 contains 15 residues. V was shortened by 6 bases and J by 1 base, with 14 bases between the two germline ends. The germline V gene encodes CDR1 WSHSY and CDR2 SAAADI.

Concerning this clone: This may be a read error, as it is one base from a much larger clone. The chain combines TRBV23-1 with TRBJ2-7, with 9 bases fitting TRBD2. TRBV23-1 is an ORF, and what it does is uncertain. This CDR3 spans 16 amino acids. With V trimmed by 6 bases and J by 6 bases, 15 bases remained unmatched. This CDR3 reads CASSQRAGGMTSEQYF. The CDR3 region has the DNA TGCGCCAGCAGCCAACGAGCGGGGGGTATGACGAGCGAGCAGTACTTC.

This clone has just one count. DNA of the CDR3: TGTGCCAGCAGTTTAGGCGAAGGGGTCGGCTACACCTTC. Its translation: CASSLGEGVGYTF. The chain recombines TRBV27 with TRBJ1-2; the D gene is possibly TRBD1 (5 bases). The germline gives CDR1 MNHEY, CDR2 SMNVEV (reference sequence). The CDR3 has 13 residues. V was shortened by 2 bases and J by 8 bases, with 12 bases between the two germline ends.

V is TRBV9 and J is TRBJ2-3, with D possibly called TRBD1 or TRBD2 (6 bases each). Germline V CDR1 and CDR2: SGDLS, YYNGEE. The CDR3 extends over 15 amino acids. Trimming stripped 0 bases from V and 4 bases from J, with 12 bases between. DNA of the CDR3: TGTGCCAGCAGCGTAGTCCTGGGGGGCCCAGATACGCAGTATTTT. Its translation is CASSVVLGGPDTQYF.

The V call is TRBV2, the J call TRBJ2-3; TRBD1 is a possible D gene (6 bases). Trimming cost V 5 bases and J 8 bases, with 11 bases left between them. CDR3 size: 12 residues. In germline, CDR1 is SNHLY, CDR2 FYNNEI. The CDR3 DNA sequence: TGTGCCAGCAGTAACAGGGAAGGTACGCAGTATTTT. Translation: CASSNREGTQYF.

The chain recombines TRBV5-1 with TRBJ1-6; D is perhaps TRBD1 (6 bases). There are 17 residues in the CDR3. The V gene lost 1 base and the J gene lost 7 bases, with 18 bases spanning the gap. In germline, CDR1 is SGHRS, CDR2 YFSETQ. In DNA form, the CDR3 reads TGCGCCAGCAGCTTGTTTGGAGGGGGTGTGCCAAATTCACCCCTCCACTTT. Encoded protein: CASSLFGGGVPNSPLHF.

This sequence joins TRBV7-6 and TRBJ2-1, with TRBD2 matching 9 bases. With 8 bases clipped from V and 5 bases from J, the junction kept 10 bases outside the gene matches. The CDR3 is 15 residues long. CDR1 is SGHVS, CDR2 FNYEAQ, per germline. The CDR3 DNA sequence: TGTGCCAGCGGAGAATCAGCGGGAGGCCACAATGAGCAGTTCTTC. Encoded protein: CASGESAGGHNEQFF.

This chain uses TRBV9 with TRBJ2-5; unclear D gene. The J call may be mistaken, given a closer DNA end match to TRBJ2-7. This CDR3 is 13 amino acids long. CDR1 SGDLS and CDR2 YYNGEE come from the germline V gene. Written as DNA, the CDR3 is TGTGCCAGCAGCGAATCCCCGGCTAACGAGCAGTACTTC. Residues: CASSESPANEQYF.

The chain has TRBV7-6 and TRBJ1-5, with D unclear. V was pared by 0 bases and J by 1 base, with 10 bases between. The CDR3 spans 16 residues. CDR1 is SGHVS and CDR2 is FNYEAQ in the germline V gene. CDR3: CASSLAAGPSNQPQHF. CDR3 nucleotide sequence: TGTGCCAGCAGCTTAGCGGCCGGCCCCAGCAATCAGCCCCAGCATTTT.

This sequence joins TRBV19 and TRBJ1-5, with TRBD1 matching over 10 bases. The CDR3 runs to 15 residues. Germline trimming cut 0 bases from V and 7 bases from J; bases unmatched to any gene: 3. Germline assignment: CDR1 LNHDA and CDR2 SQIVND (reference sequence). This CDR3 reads CASSIEDRGHQPQHF. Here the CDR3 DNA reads TGTGCCAGTAGTATAGAAGACAGGGGGCACCAGCCCCAGCATTTT.

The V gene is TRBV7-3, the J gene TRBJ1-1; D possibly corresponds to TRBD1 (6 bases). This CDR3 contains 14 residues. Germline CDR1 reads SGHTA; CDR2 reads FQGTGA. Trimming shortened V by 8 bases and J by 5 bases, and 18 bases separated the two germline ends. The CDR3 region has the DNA TGTGCCAGCTCGCCACAGGGCCCGGGGACTGAAGCTTTCTTT. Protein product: CASSPQGPGTEAFF.

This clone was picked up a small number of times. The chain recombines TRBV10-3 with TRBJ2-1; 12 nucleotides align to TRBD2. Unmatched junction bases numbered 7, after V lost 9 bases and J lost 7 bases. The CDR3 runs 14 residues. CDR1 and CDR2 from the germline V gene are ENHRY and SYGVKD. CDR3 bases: TGTGCCATAGCTAGCGGGAGGGTAGTGAATGAGCAGTTCTTC. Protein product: CAIASGRVVNEQFF.